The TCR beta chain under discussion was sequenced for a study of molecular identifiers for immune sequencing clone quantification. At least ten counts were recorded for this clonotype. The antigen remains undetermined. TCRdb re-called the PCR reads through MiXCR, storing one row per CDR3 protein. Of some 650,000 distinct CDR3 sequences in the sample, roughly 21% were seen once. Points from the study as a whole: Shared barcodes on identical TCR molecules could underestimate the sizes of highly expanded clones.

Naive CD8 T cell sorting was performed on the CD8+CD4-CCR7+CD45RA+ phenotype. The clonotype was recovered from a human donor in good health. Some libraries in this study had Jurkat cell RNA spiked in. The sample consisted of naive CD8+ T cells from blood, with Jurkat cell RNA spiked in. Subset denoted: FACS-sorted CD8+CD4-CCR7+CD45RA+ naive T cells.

CDR3 loop: CASSYGDMNTEAFF. The CDR3 bases are TGTGCCAGCAGTTACGGGGACATGAACACTGAAGCTTTCTTT. The chain combines TRBV6-5 with TRBJ1-1; perhaps TRBD1 as D (6 bases). V shed 2 bases and J shed 0 bases, with 7 bases lying between them. There are 14 residues in the CDR3. The germline V gene encodes CDR1 MNHEY and CDR2 SVGAGI.